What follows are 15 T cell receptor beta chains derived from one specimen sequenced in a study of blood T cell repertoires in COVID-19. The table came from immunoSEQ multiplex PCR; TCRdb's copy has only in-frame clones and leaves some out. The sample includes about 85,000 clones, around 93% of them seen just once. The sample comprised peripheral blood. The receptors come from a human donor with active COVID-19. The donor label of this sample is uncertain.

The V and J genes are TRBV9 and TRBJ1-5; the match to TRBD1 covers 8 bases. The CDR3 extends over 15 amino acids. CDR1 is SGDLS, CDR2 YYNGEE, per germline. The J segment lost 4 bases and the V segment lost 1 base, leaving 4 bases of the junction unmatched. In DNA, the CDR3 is TGTGCCAGCAGCGTATCAGGGGGCGGGAATCAGCCCCAGCATTTT. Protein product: CASSVSGGGNQPQHF.

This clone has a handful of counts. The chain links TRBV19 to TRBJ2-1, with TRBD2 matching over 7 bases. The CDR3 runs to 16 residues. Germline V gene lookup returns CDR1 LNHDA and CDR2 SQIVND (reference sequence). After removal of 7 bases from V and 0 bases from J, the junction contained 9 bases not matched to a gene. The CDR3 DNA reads TGTGCCAGTATCTCGGGCGGACTAGGCTCCTACAATGAGCAGTTCTTC. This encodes CASISGGLGSYNEQFF.

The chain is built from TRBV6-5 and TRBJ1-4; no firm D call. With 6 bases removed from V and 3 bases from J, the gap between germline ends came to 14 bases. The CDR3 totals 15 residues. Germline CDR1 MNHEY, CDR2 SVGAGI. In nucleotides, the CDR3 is TGTGCCAGCAGCCGGCCGGGGAGAGCTAATGAAAAACTGTTTTTT. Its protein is CASSRPGRANEKLFF.

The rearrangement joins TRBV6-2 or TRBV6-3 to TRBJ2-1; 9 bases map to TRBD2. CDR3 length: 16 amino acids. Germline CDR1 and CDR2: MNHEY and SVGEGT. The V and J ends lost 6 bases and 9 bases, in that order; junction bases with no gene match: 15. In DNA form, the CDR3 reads TGTGCCAGCAGCTCCCCGCTGCGGGGGGGCTGGGGTGAGCAGTTCTTC. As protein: CASSSPLRGGWGEQFF.

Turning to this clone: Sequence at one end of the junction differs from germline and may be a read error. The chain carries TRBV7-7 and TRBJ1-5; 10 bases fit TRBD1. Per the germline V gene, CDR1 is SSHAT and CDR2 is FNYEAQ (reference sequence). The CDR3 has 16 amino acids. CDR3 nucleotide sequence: TGTGCTAGCAGCTTAGTGGGACAGGGGAGCAACCAGCCCCAGCATTTT. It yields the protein CASSLVGQGSNQPQHF.

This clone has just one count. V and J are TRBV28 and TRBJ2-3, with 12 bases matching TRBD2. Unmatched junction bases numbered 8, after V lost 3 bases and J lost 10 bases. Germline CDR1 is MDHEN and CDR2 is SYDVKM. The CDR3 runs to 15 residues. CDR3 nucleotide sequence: TGTGCCAGCAGTTTTTCCGGACTAGCGGGGAGGTCGCAGTATTTT. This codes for CASSFSGLAGRSQYF.

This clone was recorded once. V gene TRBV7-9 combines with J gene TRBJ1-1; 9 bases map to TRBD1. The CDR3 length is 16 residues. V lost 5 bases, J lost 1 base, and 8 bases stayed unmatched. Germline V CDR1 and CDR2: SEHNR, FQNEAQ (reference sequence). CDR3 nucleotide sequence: TGTGCCAGCAGCCCCGGGAGGGACAGGGCGAACACTGAAGCTTTCTTT. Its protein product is CASSPGRDRANTEAFF. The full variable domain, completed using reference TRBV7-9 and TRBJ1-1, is DTGVSQNPRHKITKRGQNVTFRCDPISEHNRLYWYRQTLGQGPEFLTYFQNEAQLEKSRLLSDRFSAERPKGSFSTLEIQRTEQGDSAMYLCASSPGRDRANTEAFFGQGTRLTVV.

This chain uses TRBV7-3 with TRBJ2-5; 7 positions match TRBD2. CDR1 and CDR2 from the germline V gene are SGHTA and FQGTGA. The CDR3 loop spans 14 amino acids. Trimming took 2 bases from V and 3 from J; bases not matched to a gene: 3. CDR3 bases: TGTGCCAGCAGCTTATTTGGGGGGGAAGAGACCCAGTACTTC. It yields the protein CASSLFGGEETQYF.

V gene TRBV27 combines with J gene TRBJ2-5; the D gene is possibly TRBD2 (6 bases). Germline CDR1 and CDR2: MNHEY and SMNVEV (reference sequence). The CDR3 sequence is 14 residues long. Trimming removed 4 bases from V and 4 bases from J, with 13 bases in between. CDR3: CASSYGGVRETQYF. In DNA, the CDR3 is TGTGCCAGCAGTTACGGGGGAGTACGAGAGACCCAGTACTTC.

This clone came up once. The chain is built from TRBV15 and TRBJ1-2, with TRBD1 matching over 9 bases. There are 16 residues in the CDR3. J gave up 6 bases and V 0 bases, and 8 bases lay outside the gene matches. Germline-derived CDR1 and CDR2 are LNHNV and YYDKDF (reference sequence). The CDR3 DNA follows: TGTGCCACCAGCAGAGATCGAGGGGACAGGGTTCATGGCTACACCTTC. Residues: CATSRDRGDRVHGYTF.

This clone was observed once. The CDR3 loop is CASSLITGVETQYF. The CDR3 DNA reads TGTGCCAGCAGCCTGATCACAGGGGTAGAGACCCAGTACTTC. The chain employs TRBV3-1 (or the pseudogene TRBV3-2) and TRBJ2-5; 7 nucleotides match TRBD1. The CDR3 is 14 amino acids. Germline V CDR1 and CDR2: LGHDT, YNNKEL (reference sequence). The junction had 6 bases not matched to a gene; V was cut back by 4 bases and J by 4 bases.

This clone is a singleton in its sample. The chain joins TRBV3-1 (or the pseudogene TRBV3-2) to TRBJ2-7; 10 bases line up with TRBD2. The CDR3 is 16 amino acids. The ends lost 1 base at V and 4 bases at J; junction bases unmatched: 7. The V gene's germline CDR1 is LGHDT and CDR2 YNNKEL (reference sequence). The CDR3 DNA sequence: TGTGCCAGCAGCCAAGCCCGAGCGGGGGGGCTTTACGAGCAGTACTTC. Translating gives CASSQARAGGLYEQYF.

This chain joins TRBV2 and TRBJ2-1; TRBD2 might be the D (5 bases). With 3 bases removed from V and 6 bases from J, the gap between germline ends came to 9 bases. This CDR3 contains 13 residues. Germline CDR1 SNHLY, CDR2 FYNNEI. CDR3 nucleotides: TGTGCCAGCAGTGACGAGGGCTTCAATGAGCAGTTCTTC. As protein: CASSDEGFNEQFF. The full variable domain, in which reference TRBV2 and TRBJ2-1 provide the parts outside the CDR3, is EPEVTQTPSHQVTQMGQEVILRCVPISNHLYFYWYRQILGQKVEFLVSFYNNEISEKSEIFDDQFSVERPDGSNFTLKIRSTKLEDSAMYFCASSDEGFNEQFFGPGTRLTVL.

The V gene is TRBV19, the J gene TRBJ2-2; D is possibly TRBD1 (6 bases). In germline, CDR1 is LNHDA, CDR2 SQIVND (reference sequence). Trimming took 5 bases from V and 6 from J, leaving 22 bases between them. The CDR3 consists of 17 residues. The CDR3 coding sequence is TGTGCCAGTAGTGTCTTCAGAGGGGGTGGTGTTGCCGGGGAGCTGTTTTTT. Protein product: CASSVFRGGGVAGELFF.

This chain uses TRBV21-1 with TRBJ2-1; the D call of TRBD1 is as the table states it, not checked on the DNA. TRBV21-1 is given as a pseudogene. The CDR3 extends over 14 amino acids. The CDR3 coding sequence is TGTGCCAGCAGGAAGCCGAGACAGAACAATGAGCAGTTCTTC. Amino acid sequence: CASRKPRQNNEQFF.